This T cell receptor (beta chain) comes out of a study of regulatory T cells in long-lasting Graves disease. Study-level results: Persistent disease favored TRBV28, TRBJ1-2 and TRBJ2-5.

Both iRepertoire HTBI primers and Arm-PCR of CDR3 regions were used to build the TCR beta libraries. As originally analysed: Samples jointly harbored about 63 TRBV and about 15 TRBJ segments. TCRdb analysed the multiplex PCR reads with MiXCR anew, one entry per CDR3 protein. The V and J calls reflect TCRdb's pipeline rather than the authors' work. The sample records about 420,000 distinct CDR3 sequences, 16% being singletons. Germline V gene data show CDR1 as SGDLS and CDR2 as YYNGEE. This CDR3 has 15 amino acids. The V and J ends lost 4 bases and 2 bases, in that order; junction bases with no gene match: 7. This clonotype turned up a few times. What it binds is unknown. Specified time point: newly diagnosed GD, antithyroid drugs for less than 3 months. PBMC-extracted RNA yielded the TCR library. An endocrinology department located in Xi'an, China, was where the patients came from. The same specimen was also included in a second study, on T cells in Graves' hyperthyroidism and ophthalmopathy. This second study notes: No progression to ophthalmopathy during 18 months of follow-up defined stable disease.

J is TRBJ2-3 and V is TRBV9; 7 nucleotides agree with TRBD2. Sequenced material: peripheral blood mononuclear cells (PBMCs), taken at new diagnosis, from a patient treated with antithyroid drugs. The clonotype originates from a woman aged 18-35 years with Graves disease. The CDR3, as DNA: TGTGCCAGCAGCCCTCTAGCGGCAACCACAGATACGCAGTATTTT. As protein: CASSPLAATTDTQYF.